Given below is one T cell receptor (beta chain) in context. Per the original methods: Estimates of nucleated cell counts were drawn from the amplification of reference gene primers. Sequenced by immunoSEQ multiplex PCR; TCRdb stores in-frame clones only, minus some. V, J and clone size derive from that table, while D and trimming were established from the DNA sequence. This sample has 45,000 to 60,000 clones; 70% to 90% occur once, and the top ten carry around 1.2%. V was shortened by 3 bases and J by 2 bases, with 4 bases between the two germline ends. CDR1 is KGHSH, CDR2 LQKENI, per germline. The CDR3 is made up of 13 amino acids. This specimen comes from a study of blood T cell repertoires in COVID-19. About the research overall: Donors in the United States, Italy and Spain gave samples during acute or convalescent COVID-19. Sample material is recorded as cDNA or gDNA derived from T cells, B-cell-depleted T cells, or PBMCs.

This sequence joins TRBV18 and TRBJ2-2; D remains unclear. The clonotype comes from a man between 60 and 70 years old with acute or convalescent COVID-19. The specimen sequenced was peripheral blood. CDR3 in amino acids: CASSPSNTGELFF. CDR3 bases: TGTGCCAGCTCACCTAGTAACACCGGGGAGCTGTTTTTT. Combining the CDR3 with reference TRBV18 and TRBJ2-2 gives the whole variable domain NAGVMQNPRHLVRRRGQEARLRCSPMKGHSHVYWYRQLPEEGLKFMVYLQKENIIDESGMPKERFSAEFPKEGPSILRIQQVVRGDSAAYFCASSPSNTGELFFGEGSRLTVL.